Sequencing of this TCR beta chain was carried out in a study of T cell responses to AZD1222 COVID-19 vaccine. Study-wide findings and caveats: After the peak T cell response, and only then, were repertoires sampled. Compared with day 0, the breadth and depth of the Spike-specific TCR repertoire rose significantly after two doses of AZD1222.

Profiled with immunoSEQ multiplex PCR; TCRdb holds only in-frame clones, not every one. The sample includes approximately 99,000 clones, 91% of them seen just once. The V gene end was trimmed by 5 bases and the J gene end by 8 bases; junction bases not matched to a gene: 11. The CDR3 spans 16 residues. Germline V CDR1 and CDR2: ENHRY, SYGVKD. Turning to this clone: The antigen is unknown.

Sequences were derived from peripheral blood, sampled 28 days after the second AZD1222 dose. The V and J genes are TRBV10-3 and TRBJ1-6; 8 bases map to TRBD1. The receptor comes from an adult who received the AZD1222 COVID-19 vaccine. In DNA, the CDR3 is TGTGCCATCAGTCCCCAGGTCCCAGGGGGCGATTCACCCCTCCACTTT. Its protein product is CAISPQVPGGDSPLHF.